This TCR beta chain was found in a study of T-cell reconstitution after alpha-beta-depleted transplantation in children. This clonotype was seen more than once but under ten times. A library of TCRbeta sequences, prepared with unique molecular identifiers, was generated. TCRdb analysed the PCR reads with MiXCR anew, one entry per CDR3 protein. The data contain some 530,000 distinct CDR3 sequences, roughly an eighth of them singletons. The germline V gene encodes CDR1 SGHTA and CDR2 FQGNSA. V dropped 7 bases and J dropped 3 bases, with 17 bases sitting between them. The CDR3 runs 15 residues. Sequences were derived from PBMCs from the stem cell graft donor, sampled from the stem cell graft. V and J are TRBV7-2 and TRBJ2-3; D gene uncertain. The TCR comes from a human donor who donated a stem cell graft to a child with combined immunodeficiency. Here the CDR3 reads CASTPGLGPTDTQYF. The CDR3 bases are TGTGCCAGCACCCCCGGTTTGGGCCCAACAGATACGCAGTATTTT.